This entry describes one T cell receptor beta chain. This table comes from immunoSEQ multiplex PCR, and its TCRdb copy is limited to in-frame clones, with some not included. The sample holds about 170,000 clones, around four fifths seen once. The data were obtained in a study of blood T cell repertoires in COVID-19. Study-wide context: T cells, B-cell-depleted T cells, or PBMCs provided the cDNA or gDNA that served as material.

V lost 3 bases, J lost 6 bases, and 8 bases lay in between. The length of the CDR3 is 11 residues. The germline V gene encodes CDR1 DFQATT and CDR2 SNEGSKA (reference sequence). Sequencing was done on a sample of PBMCs or T cells enriched from blood (not recorded which). This chain uses TRBV20-1 with TRBJ1-2; TRBD1 might be the D (5 bases). The TCR comes from a woman between 50 and 59 years old who had recovered from COVID-19. The CDR3 DNA follows: TGCAGTGCTAGCAGGGAGGATGGCTACACCTTC. Protein: CSASREDGYTF.